This T cell receptor beta chain was captured in a study of Ad26.COV2.S vaccination and SARS-CoV-2 variants (dated by TCRdb to the early 2020s). General notes on the study: Donors in the vaccine arm were drawn from COV1001, a phase I-IIa trial of Ad26.COV2.S in healthy adults that was multicentre, randomized, double-blind and placebo-controlled. Ad26.COV2.S was administered intramuscularly at 5 x 10^10 or 1 x 10^11 viral particles, either as a single shot or as two shots given 56 days apart. TCRbeta repertoire sequencing was used to assess the specificity and breadth of SARS-CoV-2-reactive T cell receptors after Ad26.COV2.S vaccination. The TCR-sequenced set comprised about 30 samples: about 19 Ad26.COV2.S vaccine recipients, 5 placebo recipients and 8 SARS-CoV-2 convalescent individuals. Trial participants were randomized into five groups of five, in which low-dose or high-dose Ad26.COV2.S was given once or twice, or placebo was given on both occasions. Throughout the experiments and outcome assessment, investigators stayed blinded to trial group allocation.

The CDR3 measures 12 amino acids from cysteine to phenylalanine. The read is trimmed to its CDR3 DNA, 36 bases read in frame from base 1. Taken from the germline V gene (reference sequence), the CDR1 and CDR2 loops are LNHDA and SQIVND. Relative to germline, V is 6 bases shorter and J is 7 bases shorter, with 10 bases between their ends. Remarks on this clone: Its target antigen remains unknown. Qualities for individual bases were not recorded, and no much larger clone is one base off. Other nucleotide sequences from this sample produce the same CDR3.

Read against the paper, the sample's treatment or condition label means: 15 to 20 received Ad26.COV2.S at low or high dose, single or two shots; about 5 received placebo; per-sample allocation not given. Repertoires of vaccine and placebo recipients were sequenced from samples taken on day 63 after the first injection. In Cohort 1b, around 23 adults aged 18-55 years were enrolled at a single site in Boston, USA, between 29 July and 7 August 2020. As a vaccine, Ad26.COV2.S was a replication-incompetent adenovirus type 26 vector that expressed a prefusion-stabilized SARS-CoV-2 spike protein derived from the original Wuhan strain. The immunoSEQ Assay was used to sequence TCRbeta CDR3 regions. After extraction, genomic DNA underwent amplification by bias-controlled multiplex PCR, followed by high-throughput sequencing. Regarding the original processing steps: To quantify the absolute abundance of each unique TCRbeta CDR3 region, sequences were collapsed and filtered. Usable DNA was measured by amplifying reference genes present in all nucleated cells, and TCRbeta template counts were normalized to that usable DNA to estimate T cell fraction. Repertoire TCRs were annotated as SARS-CoV-2-specific when V gene, CDR3 amino acid sequence and J gene were exactly matched to a known reactive TCR set. The reference SARS-CoV-2 TCR set was derived from MIRA and filtered for enrichment in COVID-19-positive ImmuneCODE repertoires, a step that removed public or cross-reactive TCRs. Using the MIRA antigens, annotated TCRs were further analysed by specific ORF or by position within an ORF. Depth was the summed frequency of annotated unique rearrangements, while breadth was defined as annotated unique rearrangements over total unique productive rearrangements. Two-sided Wilcoxon rank-sum tests were applied when comparing TCR breadth between groups. The table comes from immuneACCESS by way of TCRdb, which keeps in-frame sequences with V and J called. Part of the clones is missing from these tables; in studies checked, under half for an unresolved V gene and the rest for unknown reasons. V and J calls and clone size are as listed in that table; D and trimming were resolved from the DNA. A total of roughly 680,000 clones appear in this sample, roughly 90% of them only once. The top ten clones comprise over 1.3% of the sample.

Broader findings and caveats from the paper: Compared with placebo recipients, Ad26.COV2.S recipients showed higher spike-specific TCR breadth (P = 0.0014). Non-spike TCR breadth was comparable between vaccine and placebo recipients, consistent with the vaccine containing only spike. The study was not powered to compare responses between vaccine doses or regimens. The authors noted that the TCR breadth and depth analyses may have underestimated total T cell responses. After vaccination, substantial breadth of spike-specific CD8+ and CD4+ T cell responses was reported.

The clonotype was recovered from a person between 18 and 60 years old who received the Ad26.COV2.S COVID-19 vaccine or a placebo. The V gene is TRBV19 and the J gene is TRBJ2-1; no D gene can be assigned with confidence. This material consisted of peripheral blood, taken in a trial of Ad26.COV2.S vaccine versus placebo. The CDR3 reads CASSPAPNEQFF. The DNA reads as follows: TGTGCCAGTAGCCCGGCCCCAAATGAGCAGTTCTTC.